This TCR beta chain is from a study of PD-1 blockade in classical Hodgkin lymphoma. Regarding the study as a whole: With CD4+ cells, TCR diversity rose significantly by C4D1, but not with CD8+ cells. Healthy donors were reported to have higher baseline TCR diversity than newly diagnosed patients.

Germline V gene lookup returns CDR1 WNHNN and CDR2 SYGVQD (reference sequence). The V gene lost 4 bases and the J gene lost 11 bases, with 17 bases spanning the gap. The CDR3 runs to 13 residues. To note about this clone: Its cognate antigen is unknown.

Every patient experienced relapse after autologous stem cell transplantation, and brentuximab vedotin exposure varied. The study recorded best responses of complete response, partial response or progressive disease. The repertoire was sequenced with immunoSEQ multiplex PCR; TCRdb's copy has only in-frame clones and lacks some. Of about 43,000 clones in the sample, roughly three quarters are singletons; the top ten hold approximately 3%. Sequencing used peripheral blood mononuclear cells (PBMCs), obtained before the second cycle of nivolumab. The chain joins TRBV10-1 to TRBJ1-1, with D unclear. The sequence was collected from a human donor with classical Hodgkin lymphoma. The CDR3 DNA is TGCGCCAGCAGTGGATACAGATTCTCCTTGGCTTTCTTT. This encodes CASSGYRFSLAFF.